The 26 T cell receptor beta chains in this list originate from one sample, sequenced in a study of beta chain features in type 1 diabetes. Whole-study results and caveats: People with Type 1 diabetes carried modestly yet significantly shorter TCRB CDR3s in all four CD4+ subsets.

Expressed TCRB transcripts were sequenced after all isolated RNA was converted to cDNA. The method was immunoSEQ multiplex PCR; TCRdb's version includes in-frame clones alone and lacks a portion of them. The top ten hold around 0.015% of the sample, which has approximately 280,000 clones, about 15% seen once. Antigens for these TCRs are unknown. Material for sequencing was naive CD4+ T cells from blood. The receptors derive from a man in his late teens or twenties with type 1 diabetes.

This chain connects TRBV30 to TRBJ2-5, with 8 bases that match TRBD1. V was clipped by 2 bases and J by 2 bases; unmatched bases: 4. The germline V gene encodes CDR1 GTSNPN and CDR2 SVGIG (reference sequence). The CDR3 totals 14 residues. The CDR3 here is CAWSRDRNQETQYF. The CDR3, as DNA: TGTGCCTGGAGTCGGGACAGGAATCAAGAGACCCAGTACTTC.

This clone was observed a handful of times. The chain combines TRBV27 with TRBJ2-3, with 11 bases identical to TRBD1. From germline, CDR1 is MNHEY and CDR2 SMNVEV (reference sequence). The CDR3 contains 15 residues. The V segment lost 4 bases and the J segment 4 bases; nucleotides outside the gene matches: 4. CDR3 sequence: CASSSQGQGADTQYF. The CDR3 nucleotides are TGTGCCAGCAGTTCACAGGGACAGGGGGCAGATACGCAGTATTTT.

This chain connects TRBV7-9 to TRBJ2-3, with a possible D match to TRBD2 (5 bases). CDR3 size: 15 residues. Looked up from germline, CDR1 is SEHNR and CDR2 is FQNEAQ (reference sequence). The V end was cut by 6 bases, the J end by 3 bases, with 16 bases between. CDR3 protein: CASRERVQFTDTQYF. In DNA, the CDR3 is TGTGCCAGCAGGGAGAGGGTTCAATTTACAGATACGCAGTATTTT.

The rearrangement joins TRBV11-2 to TRBJ2-2; 9 bases line up with TRBD1. CDR3 size: 16 residues. In germline, CDR1 is SGHAT, CDR2 FQNNGV. V lost 5 bases and J lost 5; bases outside the gene matches: 9. The CDR3 sequence is CASSPLQGARTGELFF. Written as DNA, the CDR3 is TGTGCCAGCAGCCCACTACAGGGGGCGAGGACCGGGGAGCTGTTTTTT.

This chain connects TRBV29-1 to TRBJ2-7, with D perhaps matching TRBD1 (6 bases). The CDR3 totals 19 residues. Per the germline V gene, CDR1 is SQVTM and CDR2 is ANQGSEA. With 2 bases removed from V and 4 bases from J, the gap between germline ends came to 30 bases. This chain's CDR3 is CSVELSIGRTEISYYEQYF. In nucleotides, the CDR3 is TGCAGCGTTGAATTATCTATAGGAAGGACAGAAATCTCCTATTACGAGCAGTACTTC.

About this clone: Other DNA sequences in this sample translate to the same CDR3. This rearrangement joins TRBV30 to TRBJ2-3; TRBD1 might be the D (5 bases). This CDR3 is built from 12 residues. Trimming removed 2 bases at V and 5 bases at J, with 8 bases between. Germline V gene data show CDR1 as GTSNPN and CDR2 as SVGIG (reference sequence). CDR3 sequence reads: CAWSRQGDTQYF. In nucleotides, the CDR3 is TGTGCCTGGAGTAGGCAGGGAGATACGCAGTATTTT.

This chain joins TRBV5-4 and TRBJ2-7; tentative D call: TRBD2 (5 bases). V lost 3 bases and J lost 6, with 10 bases in between. CDR3 length equals 12 residues. Germline lookup yields CDR1 SGHNT and CDR2 YYREEE (reference sequence). CDR3 nucleotides: TGTGCCAGCAGCTCCATCGGACTCGAGCAGTACTTC. Protein sequence: CASSSIGLEQYF.

Only a few counts were recorded for this clone. The chain joins TRBV7-9 to TRBJ1-3, with 7 bases aligning to TRBD1. CDR3 length: 15 amino acids. The germline V gene encodes CDR1 SEHNR and CDR2 FQNEAQ (reference sequence). With 4 bases clipped from V and 3 bases from J, the junction kept 6 bases outside the gene matches. CDR3 in DNA: TGTGCCAGCAGCTCCCCCGACAGGGTTGGAAACACCATATATTTT. This translates into CASSSPDRVGNTIYF.

The rearrangement uses TRBV19 and TRBJ2-1; the D gene is possibly TRBD2 (5 bases). The CDR3 consists of 15 residues. Germline CDR1 and CDR2: LNHDA and SQIVND (reference sequence). V was trimmed by 7 bases and J by 2 bases, leaving 15 bases between them. CDR3 nucleotide sequence: TGTGCCAGTATAAAGCGGTCAGGAACCTACAATGAGCAGTTCTTC. Encoded protein: CASIKRSGTYNEQFF.

This clone occurred a few times. The chain combines TRBV19 with TRBJ1-2; D possibly corresponds to TRBD1 (6 bases). There are 14 residues in the CDR3. V was trimmed by 7 bases and J by 2 bases, leaving 14 bases between them. Germline V gene data show CDR1 as LNHDA and CDR2 as SQIVND (reference sequence). CDR3 loop: CASNNRVWNYGYTF. DNA of the CDR3: TGTGCCAGTAACAACAGGGTTTGGAACTATGGCTACACCTTC.

This clone was observed a few times. The J gene is TRBJ2-3, the V gene TRBV9; 9 nucleotides agree with TRBD2. This CDR3 has 14 residues. After removal of 3 bases from V and 5 bases from J, the junction contained 4 bases not matched to a gene. Germline CDR1 and CDR2: SGDLS and YYNGEE. CDR3 region: CASSAGLAIDTQYF. CDR3 in DNA: TGTGCCAGCAGCGCGGGACTAGCAATAGATACGCAGTATTTT.

There are a few counts of this clone. The chain carries TRBV28 and TRBJ2-3, with D uncertain. Trimming took off 5 bases at V and 14 bases at J, with 20 bases between the two ends. Germline CDR1 MDHEN, CDR2 SYDVKM. This CDR3 spans 13 amino acids. CDR3: CASSALVSYRWYF. The CDR3 bases are TGTGCCAGCAGTGCACTGGTTTCTTATCGTTGGTATTTT.

This sequence joins TRBV25-1 and TRBJ2-1; 12 bases map to TRBD2. The CDR3 runs 17 residues. CDR1 MGHDK and CDR2 SYGVNS come from the germline V gene. With V trimmed by 3 bases and J by 4 bases, 7 bases remained unmatched. The chain's CDR3 is CASSDYPGTSGYNEQFF. The CDR3 DNA reads TGTGCCAGCAGTGACTACCCGGGGACTAGCGGGTACAATGAGCAGTTCTTC.

This clone was seen more than once but under ten times. V is TRBV28 and J is TRBJ1-2; unclear D gene. Germline CDR1 and CDR2: MDHEN and SYDVKM. The CDR3 is 12 residues long. Trimming removed 7 bases from V and 8 bases from J, with 14 bases in between. The CDR3 DNA sequence: TGTGCCAGCACCCTAGGAGACGAGGGCTACACCTTC. This encodes CASTLGDEGYTF.

The J gene is TRBJ1-2, the V gene TRBV5-4, with 7 nucleotides matching TRBD1. The CDR3 runs to 15 residues. The trim removed 4 bases at V and 1 base at J, leaving 7 bases unmatched. CDR1 is SGHNT and CDR2 is YYREEE in the germline V gene (reference sequence). CDR3 nucleotides: TGTGCCAGCAGCCGAGGGGGCCGGGGTAACTATGGCTACACCTTC. Residues: CASSRGGRGNYGYTF.

The J gene is TRBJ1-2, the V gene TRBV27, with TRBD1 matching 7 bases. The CDR3 has 14 amino acids. Trimming at V came to 4 bases and at J to 4 bases, leaving 6 bases not matched to a gene. Per germline, CDR1 MNHEY and CDR2 SMNVEV (reference sequence). The DNA for the CDR3 is TGTGCCAGCAGTTCCCACAGGGGTCTCTATGGCTACACCTTC. Its translation: CASSSHRGLYGYTF.

A few counts support this clone. The chain carries TRBV7-2 and TRBJ2-4, with D possibly matching TRBD2 (7 bases). V lost 4 bases to trimming and J lost 0 bases, with 22 bases between them. This CDR3 is 19 amino acids long. Germline CDR1 reads SGHTA; CDR2 reads FQGNSA. The CDR3 is CASSSTRTRGALAKNIQYF. The DNA for the CDR3 is TGTGCCAGCAGCTCGACGAGGACTCGGGGGGCCCTAGCCAAAAACATTCAGTACTTC.

The chain couples TRBV30 to TRBJ2-2; possible D gene TRBD2, 5 bases. Germline V lookup: CDR1 GTSNPN, CDR2 SVGIG (reference sequence). The CDR3 totals 15 residues. V gave up 0 bases and J gave up 4 bases, with 12 bases separating them. The CDR3 region is CAWSVLLRATGELFF. CDR3 coding DNA: TGTGCCTGGAGTGTATTGTTGCGGGCCACCGGGGAGCTGTTTTTT.

This clone was seen a few times. This chain links TRBV6-6 with TRBJ2-1, with D possibly being TRBD1 (5 bases). CDR3 length equals 13 residues. Germline V gives CDR1 MNHNY, CDR2 SVGAGI (reference sequence). V was clipped by 10 bases and J by 1 base, with 11 bases between them. CDR3 residues: CATSTVSYNEQFF. CDR3 nucleotide sequence: TGTGCCACATCGACAGTGTCCTACAATGAGCAGTTCTTC.

This clone was counted only a few times. V gene TRBV11-2 combines with J gene TRBJ1-1, with 7 bases fitting TRBD1. Germline CDR1 reads SGHAT; CDR2 reads FQNNGV. V shed 4 bases, J shed 5 bases, and the junction held 7 bases outside the gene matches. This CDR3 has 14 amino acids. This CDR3 reads CASSSLTGSTEAFF. The CDR3, as DNA: TGTGCCAGCAGCTCCCTGACAGGGAGTACTGAAGCTTTCTTT.

This clone was observed a few times. V and J are TRBV18 and TRBJ2-7, with TRBD1 identical over 7 bases. The CDR3 is made up of 14 amino acids. The trim removed 3 bases at V and 4 bases at J, leaving 6 bases unmatched. CDR1 is KGHSH and CDR2 is LQKENI in the germline V gene. Here the CDR3 DNA reads TGTGCCAGCTCACCCCGGGACAGTCAATACGAGCAGTACTTC. Residues: CASSPRDSQYEQYF.

This rearrangement joins TRBV5-1 to TRBJ2-7; 7 nucleotides align to TRBD1. Germline V lookup: CDR1 SGHRS, CDR2 YFSETQ. Trimming removed 5 bases from V and 6 bases from J; junction bases left unmatched: 14. The CDR3 spans 15 residues. The CDR3 reads CASSFGRQGPSEQYF. In nucleotides, the CDR3 is TGCGCCAGCAGTTTTGGACGACAGGGCCCCTCCGAGCAGTACTTC.

This clone turned up a few times. The chain couples TRBV7-9 to TRBJ1-2; 8 positions agree with TRBD1. With 5 bases clipped from V and 4 bases from J, the junction kept 6 bases outside the gene matches. CDR1 is SEHNR, CDR2 FQNEAQ, per germline (reference sequence). The length of the CDR3 is 14 residues. In DNA form, the CDR3 reads TGTGCCAGCAGCGACGGACAGGGTACCTATGGCTACACCTTC. Translated: CASSDGQGTYGYTF.

This clone was seen a handful of times. The chain uses TRBV21-1 and TRBJ1-5. TRBV21-1 constitutes a pseudogene. CDR3 length equals 13 residues. The CDR3 loop is CASSKGERASRHF. DNA of the CDR3: TGTGCCAGCAGCAAAGGCGAGAGGGCCTCCCGGCATTTT.

This clone was counted between two and nine times. The chain recombines TRBV6-6 with TRBJ2-5; 9 bases align to TRBD2. The ends lost 5 bases at V and 5 bases at J; junction bases unmatched: 12. Germline CDR1 reads MNHNY; CDR2 reads SVGAGI (reference sequence). This CDR3 has 16 amino acids. The CDR3 DNA sequence: TGTGCCAGCAGTAGGCCCGGGGGGACTAGCAGTGAGACCCAGTACTTC. This translates into CASSRPGGTSSETQYF.

The chain couples TRBV19 to TRBJ2-1; 7 bases map to TRBD2. This CDR3 region has 14 residues. The trim removed 2 bases at V and 5 bases at J, leaving 3 bases unmatched. Germline V CDR1 and CDR2: LNHDA, SQIVND (reference sequence). The DNA for the CDR3 is TGTGCCAGTAGTATATGGGGGGGGGACAATGAGCAGTTCTTC. Its protein is CASSIWGGDNEQFF.